This passage covers 20 T cell receptor beta chains from one sample sequenced in a study of T cells in Graves' hyperthyroidism and ophthalmopathy. TCR beta CDR3 regions were amplified from RNA. A first-round RT-PCR of the TCR CDR3 used the HTBI primer set. TCRdb ran MiXCR on the multiplex PCR reads and lists one entry per CDR3 protein. The sample includes a few hundred thousand distinct CDR3 sequences, roughly 20% seen only once; the top ten take 40% to 45%. Sequenced input: blood. These receptors came from a man aged 18 to 30 with Graves' ophthalmopathy.

The rearrangement uses TRBV14 and TRBJ2-7, with D perhaps matching TRBD1 (6 bases). The germline CDR1 and CDR2 sequences are SGHDN and FVKESK. The CDR3 spans 14 residues. Trimming left V 2 bases short and J 5 bases short, with 13 bases between. CDR3 sequence (DNA): TGTGCCAGCAGCCAAACGACAGGCAAGGACGAGCAGTACTTC. Translation gives CASSQTTGKDEQYF.

The CDR3 sequence: CATSDLVFGGVETQYF. In nucleotides, the CDR3 is TGTGCCACCAGTGATTTAGTATTTGGGGGGGTAGAGACCCAGTACTTC. The chain couples TRBV24-1 to TRBJ2-5; 7 bases are a match to TRBD2. CDR3 length: 16 residues. The germline CDR1 and CDR2 sequences are KGHDR and SFDVKD. After removal of 1 base from V and 4 bases from J, the junction contained 8 bases not matched to a gene.

This chain links TRBV14 with TRBJ2-7; D not resolved. The V end lost 0 bases, the J end lost 9 bases, and 9 bases lay between the germline ends. Germline CDR1 and CDR2: SGHDN and FVKESK. CDR3 length: 12 residues. In DNA form, the CDR3 reads TGTGCCAGCAGCCAAGATCGTATTGGGCAGTACTTC. It specifies CASSQDRIGQYF. Filled out from reference TRBV14 and TRBJ2-7, the complete variable domain reads EAGVTQFPSHSVIEKGQTVTLRCDPISGHDNLYWYRRVMGKEIKFLLHFVKESKQDESGMPNNRFLAERTGGTYSTLKVQPAELEDSGVYFCASSQDRIGQYFGPGTRLTVT.

The V and J genes are TRBV6-1 and TRBJ2-7; either TRBD1 or TRBD2 may fit D (6 bases each). Germline assignment: CDR1 MNHNS and CDR2 SASEGT. The CDR3 extends over 13 amino acids. Trimming shortened V by 5 bases and J by 7 bases, and 15 bases separated the two germline ends. CDR3 sequence reads: CASSYRGEGEQYF. Here the CDR3 DNA reads TGTGCCAGCAGTTATAGGGGGGAAGGGGAGCAGTACTTC.

This clonotype appeared many times. The V gene is TRBV2, the J gene TRBJ1-1; D ambiguous. CDR1 and CDR2 (germline): SNHLY, FYNNEI. The CDR3 is 16 residues long. V lost 6 bases and J 0 bases, leaving 17 bases between the germline ends. CDR3 region: CASSVRWTELNTEAFF. The CDR3 coding sequence is TGTGCCAGCAGCGTTAGGTGGACGGAGCTGAACACTGAAGCTTTCTTT.

CDR3: CASSPGQPRYGYTF. In DNA form, the CDR3 reads TGTGCCAGCAGTCCGGGACAGCCCCGTTATGGCTACACCTTC. This chain connects TRBV12-3 or TRBV12-4 to TRBJ1-2; the match to TRBD1 covers 7 bases. The ends lost 5 bases at V and 5 bases at J; junction bases unmatched: 8. The CDR3 contains 14 residues.

The table lists this clonotype with many counts. This chain uses TRBV12-3 or TRBV12-4 with TRBJ1-2; D ambiguous. Trimming cost V 7 bases and J 6 bases, with 24 bases left between them. There are 16 residues in the CDR3. The CDR3 reads CASTPLSAGTIHGYTF. Here the CDR3 DNA reads TGTGCCAGCACCCCTTTGTCGGCCGGAACGATTCATGGCTACACCTTC.

The table lists this clonotype with many counts. CDR3 in amino acids: CASSQESTVGTEAFF. CDR3 in DNA: TGCGCCAGCAGCCAAGAATCGACGGTCGGCACTGAAGCTTTCTTT. The V gene is TRBV4-1, the J gene TRBJ1-1; no clear D. Per the germline V gene, CDR1 is MGHRA and CDR2 is YSYEKL. CDR3 length: 15 residues. Trimming removed 0 bases at V and 4 bases at J, with 12 bases between.

The sample holds one count of this clonotype. The chain combines TRBV5-1 with TRBJ2-1; D may be TRBD1 (6 bases). Germline values: CDR1 SGHRS, CDR2 YFSETQ. The CDR3 consists of 14 residues. Deletions cut 0 bases from V and 9 bases from J, with 13 bases between. DNA of the CDR3: TGCGCCAGCAGCTTGGCCATGGACAGCCCTGAGCAGTTCTTC. Its protein is CASSLAMDSPEQFF.

This clonotype was observed a single time. The rearrangement links TRBV24-1 to TRBJ2-1, with 7 positions matching TRBD2. V trimming: 5 bases; J trimming: 12 bases; junction bases outside the gene matches: 6. Germline assignment: CDR1 KGHDR and CDR2 SFDVKD. The CDR3 loop spans 12 amino acids. The CDR3 DNA reads TGTGCCACCAGTGTTTCGGCGGGAGTGCAGTTCTTC. This gives the protein CATSVSAGVQFF.

This clonotype showed up many times. This chain connects TRBV28 to TRBJ2-2; TRBD1 agrees at 8 bases. V dropped 5 bases and J dropped 3; count of bases not matched to a gene: 8. Germline CDR1 reads MDHEN; CDR2 reads SYDVKM. There are 16 residues in the CDR3. In nucleotides, the CDR3 is TGTGCCAGCAGTCCCGGCGGCAGGGGGCACACCGGGGAGCTGTTTTTT. Encoded protein: CASSPGGRGHTGELFF. The full variable domain, in which reference TRBV28 and TRBJ2-2 provide the parts outside the CDR3, is DVKVTQSSRYLVKRTGEKVFLECVQDMDHENMFWYRQDPGLGLRLIYFSYDVKMKEKGDIPEGYSVSREKKERFSLILESASTNQTSMYLCASSPGGRGHTGELFFGEGSRLTVL.

This clonotype was seen at least ten times. The chain links TRBV6-1 to TRBJ2-7; TRBD1 agrees at 11 bases. Looked up from germline, CDR1 is MNHNS and CDR2 is SASEGT. J gave up 7 bases and V 6 bases, and 5 bases lay outside the gene matches. The CDR3 totals 13 residues. DNA for the CDR3: TGTGCCAGCAGCGGACAGGGGGCCGAGGAGCAGTACTTC. As protein: CASSGQGAEEQYF.

Regarding this clonotype: A much larger clone lies one base from this, so it may be a read error. J is TRBJ2-3 and V is TRBV27; 8 positions match TRBD1. In germline, CDR1 is MNHEY, CDR2 SMNVEV (reference sequence). V trimming: 5 bases; J trimming: 2 bases; junction bases outside the gene matches: 3. CDR3 size: 14 residues. CDR3 DNA: TGTGCCAGCAGTGAGGACAGGGCCACAGATACGCAGTATTTT. This encodes CASSEDRATDTQYF.

This clonotype was recorded many times. The chain combines TRBV5-5 with TRBJ1-1; D might be TRBD1 (6 bases). V was clipped by 0 bases and J by 3 bases, with 12 bases between them. Germline V gene lookup returns CDR1 SGHKS and CDR2 YYEKEE (reference sequence). The CDR3 has 15 amino acids. As DNA, the CDR3 is TGTGCCAGCAGCTTGGGACAGGTGATAGACACTGAAGCTTTCTTT. Amino acids: CASSLGQVIDTEAFF.

This clonotype was recorded at least ten times. The chain joins TRBV7-9 to TRBJ2-3, with D uncertain. The germline gives CDR1 SEHNR, CDR2 FQNEAQ (reference sequence). The CDR3 loop spans 13 amino acids. V was cut by 1 base and J by 6 bases, with 8 bases left in between. Here the CDR3 DNA reads TGTGCCAGCAGCTTAGTTATTTCGGATACGCAGTATTTT. It translates to CASSLVISDTQYF.

This chain uses TRBV6-1 with TRBJ2-2; 8 bases map to TRBD2. Germline V gene lookup returns CDR1 MNHNS and CDR2 SASEGT. Trimming cost V 9 bases and J 4 bases; bases outside gene matches: 7. This CDR3 has 14 residues. CDR3 sequence (DNA): TGTGCCAGTATTAGCGGGGCACTCACCGGGGAGCTGTTTTTT. It specifies CASISGALTGELFF.

The chain combines TRBV10-2 with TRBJ1-1; D gene unclear. The V gene's germline CDR1 is WSHSY and CDR2 SAAADI. The CDR3 spans 14 residues. V lost 2 bases and J 4 bases, leaving 11 bases between the germline ends. CDR3 coding DNA: TGCGCCAGCAGTGAGCGGGGAACTAGCACTGAAGCTTTCTTT. Residues: CASSERGTSTEAFF.

Only a few counts were recorded for this clonotype. V and J are TRBV7-9 and TRBJ1-1; the D gene is possibly TRBD1 (6 bases). The ends were cut back, 10 bases at V and 1 base at J, with 13 bases in the middle. Per germline, CDR1 SEHNR and CDR2 FQNEAQ (reference sequence). The CDR3 has 13 residues. The CDR3 reads CATFWGQNTEAFF. The CDR3 DNA follows: TGTGCCACCTTCTGGGGGCAGAACACTGAAGCTTTCTTT.

This clonotype occurred many times. The chain recombines TRBV4-1 with TRBJ1-5, with a possible D match to TRBD1 (5 bases). The V end lost 1 base, the J end lost 5 bases, and 9 bases lay between the germline ends. Germline values: CDR1 MGHRA, CDR2 YSYEKL. This CDR3 has 14 residues. The CDR3: CASSQAGFDQPQHF. In nucleotides, the CDR3 is TGCGCCAGCAGCCAAGCAGGGTTCGATCAGCCCCAGCATTTT.

The V gene is TRBV5-1, the J gene TRBJ2-3; D possibly corresponds to TRBD2 (6 bases). Germline CDR1 and CDR2: SGHRS and YFSETQ. Between the trimmed V and J ends, which lost 1 base and 0 bases, there was a span of 9 bases. CDR3 length: 15 amino acids. CDR3 DNA sequence: TGCGCCAGCAGCTTGATGGCGGGGAGCACAGATACGCAGTATTTT. As protein: CASSLMAGSTDTQYF. The variable domain in full, with the rest retrieved from reference TRBV5-1 and TRBJ2-3, is KAGVTQTPRYLIKTRGQQVTLSCSPISGHRSVSWYQQTPGQGLQFLFEYFSETQRNKGNFPGRFSGRQFSNSRSEMNVSTLELGDSALYLCASSLMAGSTDTQYFGPGTRLTVL.